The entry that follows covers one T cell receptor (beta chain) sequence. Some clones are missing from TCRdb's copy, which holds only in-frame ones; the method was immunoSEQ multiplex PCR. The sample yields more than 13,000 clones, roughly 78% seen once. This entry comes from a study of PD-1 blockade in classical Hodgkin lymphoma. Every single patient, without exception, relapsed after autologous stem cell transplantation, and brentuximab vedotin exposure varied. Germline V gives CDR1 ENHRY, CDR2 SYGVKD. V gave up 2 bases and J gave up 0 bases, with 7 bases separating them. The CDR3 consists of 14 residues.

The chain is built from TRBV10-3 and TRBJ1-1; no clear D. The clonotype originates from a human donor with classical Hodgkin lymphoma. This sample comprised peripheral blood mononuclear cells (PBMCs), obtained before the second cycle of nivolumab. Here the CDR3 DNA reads TGTGCCATCAGTGAGCAGGTCATGAACACTGAAGCTTTCTTT. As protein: CAISEQVMNTEAFF.